This T cell receptor beta chain stems from a study of patients and donors after allogeneic stem cell transplantation. This clonotype was observed a few times. TCRdb reprocessed the RT-PCR reads with MiXCR, giving one entry per CDR3 protein. The sample holds tens of thousands of distinct CDR3 sequences; about 6.5% are singletons and the top ten take about 34%. The CDR3 is made up of 11 amino acids. CDR1 is SGHDN and CDR2 is FVKESK in the germline V gene. Trimming removed 3 bases at V and 12 bases at J, with 9 bases between. The genes are TRBV14 and TRBJ2-1, with TRBD2 as a possible D gene (5 bases). The sequenced sample was blood, either unsorted or a sorted T cell fraction (not recorded which). This sequence was found in a human donor who was either an allogeneic HSCT recipient or a stem cell or donor lymphocyte infusion donor (not recorded which). It is not recorded whose cells these are; they may come from a transplant donor. CDR3 coding DNA: TGTGCCAGCAGCCAGTGGACTTTGCAGTTCTTC. This encodes CASSQWTLQFF.